The rows below give T cell receptor beta chains drawn from one sample of a study of OX40 agonist ivuxolimab in advanced cancers. Clones were sequenced by immunoSEQ multiplex PCR, and TCRdb holds only the in-frame ones, with some missing. The sample yields 50,000 to 75,000 clones, about 85% seen once. This sample comprised CD4+ or CD8+ T cells sorted from blood, obtained in a trial of the OX40 agonist ivuxolimab. These receptors came from an adult with an advanced solid tumor such as melanoma, head and neck, liver or kidney cancer. CDR3s include the opening cysteine and the closing phenylalanine or tryptophan. A D gene is named only where the DNA matches it firmly. Not every row has a clone size; where given, it reads once, few, many or a size class.

CASSVLGLLGRDTGELFF,TGTGCCAGCAGCGTATTAGGACTCCTCGGTAGGGACACCGGGGAGCTGTTTTTT,TRBJ2-2,.,once,TRBV9
CAKLRGDRSYEQYF,TGTGCTAAGCTACGGGGGGACAGGTCCTACGAGCAGTACTTC,TRBJ2-7,.,.,TRBV9
CASSPTGDEQYF,TGCGCCAGCAGCCCAACGGGGGACGAGCAGTACTTC,TRBJ2-7,.,once,TRBV5-1
CASSLDWVSGNTIYF,TGTGCCAGCAGCTTAGATTGGGTCTCTGGAAACACCATATATTTT,TRBJ1-3,.,.,TRBV7-2
CASSADLEAFF,TGTGCCAGCAGTGCGGACCTTGAAGCTTTCTTT,TRBJ1-1,.,.,TRBV2
CASSTSGGDYNEQFF,TGTGCCAGCTCAACGAGCGGGGGAGACTACAATGAGCAGTTCTTC,TRBJ2-1,TRBD2,once,TRBV18
CASSHEADTIYF,TGTGCCAGCAGCCACGAGGCAGACACCATATATTTT,TRBJ1-3,.,.,TRBV7-9
CASSSQTGTNEQFF,TGTGCCAGCAGCTCTCAGACAGGGACTAATGAGCAGTTCTTC,TRBJ2-1,.,.,TRBV7-9
CASSTGGAPSYEQYF,TGTGCCAGCAGTACCGGGGGGGCCCCGTCCTACGAGCAGTACTTC,TRBJ2-7,TRBD2,.,TRBV28
CASSWGNRDGYTF,TGTGCCAGCAGTTGGGGGAACAGGGATGGCTACACCTTC,TRBJ1-2,.,few,TRBV27
CATTGTAYYEQYF,TGTGCCACCACCGGGACAGCATACTACGAGCAGTACTTC,TRBJ2-7,TRBD1,.,TRBV28
CASSSSQGIRATNEKLFF,TGTGCCAGCAGCTCGTCCCAGGGAATTCGAGCAACTAATGAAAAACTGTTTTTT,TRBJ1-4,.,.,TRBV5-5
CASSYRTVGNTIYF,TGTGCCAGCAGTTATCGGACTGTTGGAAACACCATATATTTT,TRBJ1-3,.,.,TRBV6-1
CASSLTERNSPLHF,TGTGCCAGCAGTTTGACAGAAAGGAATTCACCCCTCCACTTT,TRBJ1-6,.,.,TRBV6-5
CASSLSGGAYNEQFF,TGCGCCAGCAGCCTTAGCGGGGGCGCCTACAATGAGCAGTTCTTC,TRBJ2-1,TRBD2,.,TRBV10-2
CAISESKAGTSAQYF,TGTGCCATCAGTGAGTCGAAGGCGGGGACATCTGCGCAGTATTTT,TRBJ2-3,.,.,TRBV10-3
CASRQDLLLTDTQYF,TGTGCCAGCAGACAGGACCTCTTGCTAACAGATACGCAGTATTTT,TRBJ2-3,.,few,TRBV5-4
CASKPGHLYEQYF,TGTGCCAGCAAGCCGGGACACCTATACGAGCAGTACTTC,TRBJ2-7,.,.,TRBV2
CASRRGAGGRADTQYF,TGTGCCAGCAGGCGAGGGGCGGGGGGTCGTGCAGATACGCAGTATTTT,TRBJ2-3,TRBD2,few,TRBV11-2
CASSIDTYNEQFF,TGTGCCAGCAGCATCGACACGTACAATGAGCAGTTCTTC,TRBJ2-1,.,.,TRBV7-3
CASSQGDSTGAFF,TGTGCCAGCAGCCAAGGAGACAGCACTGGGGCTTTCTTT,TRBJ1-1,.,.,TRBV4-2
CASSLVAGAFTDTQYF,TGCGCCAGCAGCTTAGTAGCGGGGGCGTTCACAGATACGCAGTATTTT,TRBJ2-3,TRBD2,few,TRBV5-1
CASSIPGLDTGELFF,TGTGCCAGTAGTATTCCGGGACTAGACACCGGGGAGCTGTTTTTT,TRBJ2-2,TRBD2,.,TRBV19
CASSVGRGLEKLFF,TGTGCCAGTAGTGTAGGTCGTGGGCTTGAAAAACTGTTTTTT,TRBJ1-4,.,.,TRBV19
CASRARFALSGNTIYF,TGTGCCAGCAGAGCCCGGTTCGCTCTCTCTGGAAACACCATATATTTT,TRBJ1-3,.,.,TRBV2
CAWSALPGSYGYTF,TGTGCCTGGAGTGCTCTTCCGGGGTCCTATGGCTACACCTTC,TRBJ1-2,.,few,TRBV30
CASSYRGEEKLFF,TGTGCCAGCAGTTACAGGGGAGAAGAAAAACTGTTTTTT,TRBJ1-4,.,.,TRBV6-5
CASSAPGAGSGARYEQYF,TGTGCCAGCAGCGCTCCAGGGGCGGGCAGCGGGGCGCGATACGAGCAGTACTTC,TRBJ2-7,.,.,TRBV7-2
CSPVTEAFF,TGCAGCCCGGTGACTGAAGCTTTCTTT,TRBJ1-1,.,.,TRBV20-1
CASSLQAEASSYEQYF,TGCGCCAGCAGCTTGCAGGCGGAAGCCTCTTCCTACGAGCAGTACTTC,TRBJ2-7,.,.,TRBV5-1
CASSISGGASETQYF,TGTGCCAGCAGCATTAGCGGGGGGGCATCAGAGACCCAGTACTTC,TRBJ2-5,TRBD2,.,TRBV5-4
CASSLRQGQETQYF,TGTGCCAGCAGCTTGCGGCAGGGCCAAGAGACCCAGTACTTC,TRBJ2-5,.,.,TRBV5-5
CASRRMTLRGGNTEAFF,TGTGCCAGCAGACGGATGACTTTACGGGGGGGAAACACTGAAGCTTTCTTT,TRBJ1-1,.,.,TRBV11-2
CAWSVQGETQYF,TGTGCCTGGAGTGTACAGGGCGAGACCCAGTACTTC,TRBJ2-5,.,.,TRBV30
CASSPRDVDSPLHF,TGTGCCAGCTCACCTCGGGACGTGGATTCACCCCTCCACTTT,TRBJ1-6,.,few,TRBV18
CASSLVQAGGGYTF,TGTGCCAGCAGCTTAGTCCAGGCCGGGGGAGGCTACACCTTC,TRBJ1-2,.,.,TRBV7-8
CATSSSPQDEKLFF,TGTGCCACCAGCAGCTCCCCCCAGGATGAAAAACTGTTTTTT,TRBJ1-4,.,.,TRBV15
CASGRGTEAFF,TGTGCCAGCGGCCGGGGCACTGAAGCTTTCTTT,TRBJ1-1,.,.,TRBV6-5
CSVAWTGGGAGELFF,TGCAGCGTCGCGTGGACAGGGGGTGGGGCCGGGGAGCTGTTTTTT,TRBJ2-2,TRBD1,.,TRBV29-1
CASSLGTGGFSEQYF,TGTGCCAGCAGCCTTGGGACAGGGGGTTTCAGCGAGCAGTACTTC,TRBJ2-7,TRBD1,.,TRBV9
CASSLVSGVNGYTF,TGCGCCAGCAGCTTGGTATCAGGGGTAAATGGCTACACCTTC,TRBJ1-2,.,.,TRBV5-1
CASSFYGGNTDTQYF,TGTGCCAGCAGTTTCTACGGCGGGAACACAGATACGCAGTATTTT,TRBJ2-3,.,.,TRBV2
CASSSQGTGGYNEQFF,TGTGCCAGCTCATCACAAGGGACAGGTGGCTACAATGAGCAGTTCTTC,TRBJ2-1,TRBD1,.,TRBV18
CASSQQGVLEQYF,TGTGCCAGCAGTCAACAGGGGGTATTGGAGCAGTACTTC,TRBJ2-7,TRBD1,.,TRBV6-6
CASSLVVGPGAGYTF,TGTGCCAGCAGCTTAGTGGTCGGTCCGGGGGCCGGCTACACCTTC,TRBJ1-2,.,.,TRBV7-3
CASSGEGYEQYF,TGTGCCAGCAGTGGAGAGGGCTACGAGCAGTACTTC,TRBJ2-7,.,.,TRBV6-1
CASSYGTGATNTEAFF,TGTGCCAGCAGTTACGGGACAGGGGCTACTAACACTGAAGCTTTCTTT,TRBJ1-1,TRBD1,.,TRBV6-5
CASSRVGDSGNTIYF,TGCGCCAGCAGCCGGGTGGGGGACTCTGGAAACACCATATATTTT,TRBJ1-3,.,.,TRBV4-1
CASSEGATNEKLFF,TGTGCCAGCTCAGAGGGGGCAACTAATGAAAAACTGTTTTTT,TRBJ1-4,.,.,TRBV18
CASSEGYSGNTIYF,TGTGCCAGCAGTGAAGGGTACTCTGGAAACACCATATATTTT,TRBJ1-3,.,.,TRBV6-1